The present T cell receptor (beta chain) was sequenced within a study of blood T cell repertoires in COVID-19. The overall study: Samples of COVID-19 (acute and convalescent) were obtained from the United States, Italy and Spain. From T cells, B-cell-depleted T cells, or PBMCs came the material, which was cDNA or gDNA.

J lost 1 base, V lost 1 base, and 2 bases had no gene match. Per the germline V gene, CDR1 is MNHNY and CDR2 is SVGAGI (reference sequence). The CDR3 length is 15 residues. Authors' methods: Estimation of nucleated cell counts was performed using reference gene primer amplification. TCRdb's copy holds only in-frame clones and misses some; the assay was immunoSEQ multiplex PCR. V, J and clone size reflect that table, while D and trimming were determined from the DNA. The sample lists about 95,000 clones, roughly 90% occurring once. The TCR originated in a woman between 70 and 85 years old with acute or convalescent COVID-19. The rearrangement links TRBV6-6 to TRBJ2-5; 8 bases match TRBD1. Source material: peripheral blood. The CDR3 DNA reads TGTGCCAGCAGTTACTTTGGGACAGGCCAAGAGACCCAGTACTTC. It is translated as CASSYFGTGQETQYF.